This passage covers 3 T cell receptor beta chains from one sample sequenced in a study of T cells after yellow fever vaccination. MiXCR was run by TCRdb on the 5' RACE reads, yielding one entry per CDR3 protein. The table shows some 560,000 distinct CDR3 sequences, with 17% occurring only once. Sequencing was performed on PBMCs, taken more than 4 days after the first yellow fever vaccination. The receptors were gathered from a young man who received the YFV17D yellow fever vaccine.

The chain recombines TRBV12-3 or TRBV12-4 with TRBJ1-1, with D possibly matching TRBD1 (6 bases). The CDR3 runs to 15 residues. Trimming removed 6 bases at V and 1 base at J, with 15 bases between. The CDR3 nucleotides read TGTGCCAGCAGCCCAAGGGGGGGCCCGAACACTGAAGCTTTCTTT. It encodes CASSPRGGPNTEAFF.

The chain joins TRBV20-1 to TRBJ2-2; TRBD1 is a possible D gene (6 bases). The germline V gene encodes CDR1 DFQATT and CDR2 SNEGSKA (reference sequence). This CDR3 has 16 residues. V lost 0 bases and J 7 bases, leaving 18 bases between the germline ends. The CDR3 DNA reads TGCAGTGCTAGAGAACCCGGGACAACTTTGGGCGGGGAGCTGTTTTTT. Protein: CSAREPGTTLGGELFF.

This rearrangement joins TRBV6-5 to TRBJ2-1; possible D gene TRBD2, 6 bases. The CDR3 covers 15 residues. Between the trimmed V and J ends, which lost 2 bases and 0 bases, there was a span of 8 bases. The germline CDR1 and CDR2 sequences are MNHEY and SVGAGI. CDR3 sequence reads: CASSYRTNSYNEQFF. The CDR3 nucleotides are TGTGCCAGCAGTTACAGGACTAACTCCTACAATGAGCAGTTCTTC.